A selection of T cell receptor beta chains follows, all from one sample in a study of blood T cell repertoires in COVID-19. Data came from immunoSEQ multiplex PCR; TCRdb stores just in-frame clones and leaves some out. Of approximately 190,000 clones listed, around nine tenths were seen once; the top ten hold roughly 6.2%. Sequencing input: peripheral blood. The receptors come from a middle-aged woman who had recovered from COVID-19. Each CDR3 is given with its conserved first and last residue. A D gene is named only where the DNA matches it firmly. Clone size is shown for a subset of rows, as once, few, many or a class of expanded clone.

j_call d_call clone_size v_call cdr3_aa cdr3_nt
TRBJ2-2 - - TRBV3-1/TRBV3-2 CASSQVAGTGELFF TGTGCCAGCAGCCAAGTGGCGGGGACCGGGGAGCTGTTTTTT
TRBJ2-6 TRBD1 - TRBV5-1 CASSLGTGDGSGANVLTF TGCGCCAGCAGCTTGGGGACAGGGGATGGCTCTGGGGCCAACGTCCTGACTTTC
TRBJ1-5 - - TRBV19 CASSREGEGNQPQHF TGTGCCAGTAGTAGGGAGGGGGAGGGGAATCAGCCCCAGCATTTT
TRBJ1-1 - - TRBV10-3 CATGKVNTEAFF TGTGCCACCGGGAAGGTGAACACTGAAGCTTTCTTT
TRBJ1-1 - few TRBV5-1 CASSLQRDTEAFF TGCGCCAGCAGCTTGCAAAGAGACACTGAAGCTTTCTTT
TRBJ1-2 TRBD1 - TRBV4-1 CASSQDRDRGWGYTF TGCGCCAGCAGCCAAGATCGGGACAGGGGCTGGGGCTACACCTTC
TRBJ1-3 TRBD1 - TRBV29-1 CSVRGQDDTIYF TGCAGCGTTCGGGGACAGGATGACACCATATATTTT
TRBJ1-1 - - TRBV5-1 CASSPDSLNTEAFF TGCGCCAGCAGCCCGGACAGCTTGAACACTGAAGCTTTCTTT
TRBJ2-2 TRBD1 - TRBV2 CASSAGQGTGELFF TGTGCCAGCAGTGCCGGACAGGGCACCGGGGAGCTGTTTTTT
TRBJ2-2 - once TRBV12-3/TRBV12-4 CATVLNTGELFF TGTGCCACCGTCCTGAACACCGGGGAGCTGTTTTTT
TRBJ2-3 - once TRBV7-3 CASSVGGTDTQYF TGTGCCAGCAGCGTAGGGGGCACAGATACGCAGTATTTT
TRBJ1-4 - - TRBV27 CASSSGGATNEKLFF TGTGCCAGCAGTTCCGGCGGGGCGACTAATGAAAAACTGTTTTTT
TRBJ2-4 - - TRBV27 CASSFRGDKNIQYF TGTGCCAGCAGTTTTCGGGGAGACAAAAACATTCAGTACTTC
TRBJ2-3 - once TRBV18 CASSPPYTDTQYF TGTGCCAGCTCACCACCATACACAGATACGCAGTATTTT
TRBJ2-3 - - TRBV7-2 CASSFSSSQDTQYF TGTGCCAGCAGCTTCTCTAGCTCTCAGGATACGCAGTATTTT
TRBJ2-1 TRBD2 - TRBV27 CASSFVASGKGRNEQFF TGTGCCAGCAGTTTTGTGGCTAGCGGGAAAGGTAGGAATGAGCAGTTCTTC
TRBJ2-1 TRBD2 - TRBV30 CAWRASGRGEQFF TGTGCCTGGAGGGCTAGCGGGAGGGGTGAGCAGTTCTTC
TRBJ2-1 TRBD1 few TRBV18 CASSTSGTGNEQFF TGTGCCAGCTCAACCTCCGGGACAGGGAATGAGCAGTTCTTC
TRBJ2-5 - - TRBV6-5 CASSYHGSQETQYF TGTGCCAGCAGTTACCACGGTTCACAAGAGACCCAGTACTTC
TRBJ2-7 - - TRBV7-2 CASSAFTRSYEQYF TGTGCCAGCAGCGCCTTTACGCGCTCCTACGAGCAGTACTTC
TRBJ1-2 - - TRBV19 CASRSSGGNVHFGYTF TGTGCCAGTAGGTCGTCGGGGGGCAACGTTCATTTTGGCTACACCTTC
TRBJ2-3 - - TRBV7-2 CASSLGVPGSLTDTQYF TGTGCCAGCAGCTTAGGTGTTCCCGGTAGTTTGACAGATACGCAGTATTTT
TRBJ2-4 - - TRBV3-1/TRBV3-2 CASSQEPLSGKNIQYF TGTGCCAGCAGCCAAGAACCCCTCAGCGGGAAAAACATTCAGTACTTC